This entry is about one T cell receptor beta chain. Antigen unknown. V gave up 3 bases and J gave up 1 base; unmatched junction bases: 5. This CDR3 is built from 16 residues. Germline CDR1 and CDR2: LGHNA and YSLEER. Sequencing was performed with immunoSEQ multiplex PCR; in TCRdb, only in-frame clones are kept and a portion is missing. Counted here are 100,000 to 150,000 clones, 88% occurring once; the ten biggest clones make up almost 6%. This sample is part of a study of radiation and T cells in renal cell carcinoma. Study context: Nephrectomy followed 15 Gy stereotactic body radiation by 4 weeks. Study results and caveats: From baseline, blood top tumor clonotypes peaked at 2 weeks post-radiation. Pretreatment tumor biopsies were lacking, so baseline clonotypes are unknown.

Time point in this sample: blood 2 weeks post-SBRT. Treatment of the sample: 15 Gy SBRT to primary tumor, nephrectomy 4 weeks later. Blood was sampled at baseline, 2 weeks and 4 weeks after SBRT. Sample: blood, taken from a patient whose treatment included radiotherapy and nephrectomy. The chain joins TRBV4-3 to TRBJ2-2, with TRBD2 matching over 7 bases. The TCR comes from a woman aged 70-85 years with renal cell carcinoma. The CDR3 DNA follows: TGCGCCAGCAGCCAGCGCGGGGGAGTGAACACCGGGGAGCTGTTTTTT. Its translation is CASSQRGGVNTGELFF.